This entry is about one TCR beta chain. Its antigen specificity is not known. One base away there is no much larger clone; base qualities are not given. RNA was extracted using the RNeasy kit, and roughly 0.5 to 1 microgram was reverse transcribed with random hexamers. TCR beta CDR3 regions were amplified with the immunoSEQ multiplex PCR assay covering 54 Vbeta and 13 Jbeta segments. Bias from PCR amplification was corrected by using a synthetic template baseline for primer optimization and for computational correction. Regarding the original processing steps: Only productive sequences were kept, with reads annotated to V, D and J genes according to IMGT and analyzed in immunoSEQ Analyzer. Clonality was calculated as one minus the Shannon entropy normalized by log2 of the number of productive unique sequences. Public and private clones were assessed among the 100 most prevalent clones of each patient and control. Clones were defined as Susac-specific if absent from the healthy and MS cohorts, from roughly 1,100 published viral clones and from other ImmuneACCESS disease sequences. The public reads were run again by TCRdb, first through fastp at Q25 and then through MiXCR, and only productive beta chains were kept. For every CDR3 protein sequence, its rows merge into one entry that carries the most common genes and DNA. The V and J calls were not made by the authors but by TCRdb's processing. The sample table shows some 110,000 distinct CDR3 sequences, and around 94% are seen once. Jointly, the top ten make up around 0.087% of the sample.

The sample belongs to a study of CD8 T cells in Susac syndrome (dated by TCRdb to between 2018 and 2020). Looking at the study overall: Whether CD8+ T cell activation and differentiation in Susac syndrome was antigen driven was tested using repertoire sequencing. What the study reported, not specific to this receptor: The study acknowledged that relatively few individuals were included in the TCR sequencing and HLA analysis.

Per the germline V gene (reference sequence), LGHDT is the CDR1 and YNNKEL is the CDR2. Unmatched junction bases come to 6, with V trimmed by 3 bases and J by 5 bases. The CDR3 goes from the cysteine to the phenylalanine over 14 residues. CDR3 DNA only is kept here, 42 bases in frame from base 1. Peripheral blood CD8+ and CD4+ T cells from healthy donors, Susac syndrome patients and multiple sclerosis patients were profiled using high-throughput TCR beta sequencing. The healthy donors served as controls matched for age and sex. Bulk CD8+ and CD4+ T cells were purified magnetically by negative isolation, whereas CD8+ TEMRA cells were enriched by FACS. Blood was collected in EDTA tubes and processed within 24 hours, with PBMCs isolated through density gradient centrifugation. PBMCs intended for TCR sequencing were cryopreserved in liquid nitrogen and were subsequently thawed in a 37 degrees C water bath. The sorted or isolated CD4+, CD8+ and CD8+ TEMRA cells had a purity of 90% or higher.

The sequence came from a human donor in good health. The rearranged chain carries TRBV3-1 and TRBJ1-1; 7 nucleotides in the junction match TRBD1. The sequencing sample was made of CD4+ T cells from PBMCs. The CDR3 loop reads CASSQRQGGTEAFF. The sequenced DNA: TGTGCCAGCAGCCAGAGACAGGGAGGGACTGAAGCTTTCTTT.